This TCR beta chain derives from a study of regulatory T cells in long-lasting Graves disease. The study's findings and limits: Newly diagnosed patients had higher TCR diversity than persistent Graves' patients did.

Trimming shortened V by 2 bases and J by 0 bases, and 8 bases separated the two germline ends. The CDR3 covers 15 residues. Germline CDR1 and CDR2: MNHEY and SVGAGI. This sample's time point: persistent/refractory GD, antithyroid drugs over 5 years with positive TRAb. PBMC RNA served as the TCR library source. Comment on this clonotype: Its specificity is unknown.

Building the TCR beta libraries relied on iRepertoire HTBI primers, and CDR3 regions underwent Arm-PCR. A single record per CDR3 protein comes from TCRdb applying MiXCR to the multiplex PCR reads. This sample has some 280,000 distinct CDR3 sequences, with 20% to 25% found just once. The chain has TRBV6-5 and TRBJ2-4, with D unclear. The sample in question was peripheral blood mononuclear cells (PBMCs), obtained when the disease was refractory, from a patient treated with antithyroid drugs. The TCR comes from a female donor with Graves disease. CDR3 region: CASSYGSLAKNIQYF. In DNA, the CDR3 is TGTGCCAGCAGTTACGGTTCGTTAGCCAAAAACATTCAGTACTTC.